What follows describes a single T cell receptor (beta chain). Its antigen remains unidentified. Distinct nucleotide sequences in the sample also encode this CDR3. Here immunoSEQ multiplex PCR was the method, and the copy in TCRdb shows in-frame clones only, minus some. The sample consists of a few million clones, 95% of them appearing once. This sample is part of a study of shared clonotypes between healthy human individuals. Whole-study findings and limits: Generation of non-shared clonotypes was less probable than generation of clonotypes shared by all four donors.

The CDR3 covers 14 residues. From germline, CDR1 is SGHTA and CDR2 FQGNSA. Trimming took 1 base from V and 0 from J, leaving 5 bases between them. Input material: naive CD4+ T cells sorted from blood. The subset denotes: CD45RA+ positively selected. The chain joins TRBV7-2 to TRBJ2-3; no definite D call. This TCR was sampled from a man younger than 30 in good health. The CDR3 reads CASSLVTSTDTQYF. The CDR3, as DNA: TGTGCCAGCAGCTTAGTCACAAGCACAGATACGCAGTATTTT.